The source of this T cell receptor beta chain is a study of blood T cell repertoires in COVID-19. The overall study: T cells, B-cell-depleted T cells, or PBMCs provided the cDNA or gDNA that served as material.

TCRdb keeps only in-frame clones here, not all; method: immunoSEQ multiplex PCR. The data contain around 250,000 clones, 89% of them singletons. In germline, CDR1 is KGHSH, CDR2 LQKENI. V shed 3 bases and J shed 8 bases, with 17 bases lying between them. The CDR3 contains 16 residues. This sequence originates from a woman aged 40 to 49 who had recovered from COVID-19. The sequenced sample consisted of peripheral blood. The chain has TRBV18 and TRBJ1-6; the D gene is possibly TRBD1 (5 bases). CDR3 sequence (DNA): TGTGCCAGCTCACCTACCTCGGACATACATGATTCACCCCTCCACTTT. Translated, it gives CASSPTSDIHDSPLHF.